The TCR beta chain described here comes from a study of cytomegalovirus exposure and HLA in healthy donors. This clone was observed a single time. Primers included in the PCR were 60 Vbeta and 13 Jbeta primers. Generated by immunoSEQ multiplex PCR, the TCRdb table keeps only in-frame clones and is missing some. The sample includes roughly 150,000 clones, 82% seen only once; the top ten take around 2.5%. This CDR3 spans 16 amino acids. CDR1 and CDR2 (germline): MNHEY, SVGAGI. J was trimmed by 7 bases and V by 0 bases; bases with no gene match: 4. The specimen was PBMCs. This receptor was obtained from a male donor in good health and CMV-seronegative. The rearrangement links TRBV6-5 to TRBJ2-1; 12 bases are a match to TRBD2. Written as DNA, the CDR3 is TGTGCCAGCAGTTACTCGGTACTAGCGGGAGGTAATGAGCAGTTCTTC. Translating gives CASSYSVLAGGNEQFF.